These 13 T cell receptor beta chains came from one sample sequenced in a study of regulatory T cells in long-lasting Graves disease. As for time point: newly diagnosed GD, antithyroid drugs for less than 3 months. The TCR library was made from RNA that had been extracted from PBMCs in TRIzol. Construction of TCR beta libraries relied on iRepertoire HTBI primers and on Arm-PCR targeting CDR3 regions. TCRdb redid the calling of the multiplex PCR reads with MiXCR, one entry per CDR3 protein. Here the sample spans around 450,000 distinct CDR3 sequences, 15% being singletons. These same data were also listed under a study on T cells in Graves' hyperthyroidism and ophthalmopathy.

The source was peripheral blood mononuclear cells (PBMCs), collected at new diagnosis, from a patient treated with antithyroid drugs. These receptors were taken from a woman aged 25 to 39 with Graves disease.

This clonotype was observed at least ten times. The chain carries TRBV7-3 and TRBJ2-1; D not certain. The germline V gene has CDR1 SGHTA and CDR2 FQGTGA. V lost 2 bases, J lost 0 bases, and 5 bases lay in between. This CDR3 region has 14 residues. The CDR3 bases are TGTGCCAGCAGCTTAGGCCTCTCCTACAATGAGCAGTTCTTC. Translating gives CASSLGLSYNEQFF.

This clonotype was detected once. A much bigger clone sits one base away, suggesting this may be a read error. The chain combines TRBV27 with TRBJ2-1; TRBD1 or TRBD2 may be the D gene (5 bases each). V gave up 3 bases and J gave up 10 bases, with 16 bases separating them. The CDR3 is 14 amino acids. Germline loops: CDR1 MNHEY, CDR2 SMNVEV (reference sequence). CDR3 sequence: CASSLLGRGYEQFF. The CDR3 nucleotides are TGTGCCAGCAGTTTGTTGGGACGGGGTTACGAGCAGTTCTTC.

This clonotype was counted ten times or more. The J gene is TRBJ2-1, the V gene TRBV7-8, with a possible D match to TRBD2 (6 bases). Trimming removed 5 bases from V and 3 bases from J, with 17 bases in between. CDR3 length: 16 residues. The germline V gene has CDR1 SGHVS and CDR2 FQNEAQ. The CDR3 coding sequence is TGTGCCAGCAGCACCCGGGACTCGCGGAGCTACAATGAGCAGTTCTTC. Translating gives CASSTRDSRSYNEQFF. Combining the CDR3 with reference TRBV7-8 and TRBJ2-1 gives the whole variable domain GAGVSQSPRYKVAKRGQDVALRCDPISGHVSLFWYQQALGQGPEFLTYFQNEAQLDKSGLPSDRFFAERPEGSVSTLKIQRTQQEDSAVYLCASSTRDSRSYNEQFFGPGTRLTVL.

This chain links TRBV10-3 with TRBJ2-1, with TRBD2 identical over 10 bases. This CDR3 spans 17 amino acids. V was clipped by 2 bases and J by 7 bases; unmatched bases: 11. The germline V gene has CDR1 ENHRY and CDR2 SYGVKD. The CDR3 DNA sequence: TGTGCCATCAGTGAGGCCAAAACTAGCGGGATTACTAATGAGCAGTTCTTC. This gives the protein CAISEAKTSGITNEQFF.

This clonotype has a handful of counts. V usage is TRBV10-3 and J usage is TRBJ2-4; D unresolved. From germline, CDR1 is ENHRY and CDR2 SYGVKD. V was shortened by 0 bases and J by 0 bases, with 15 bases between the two germline ends. CDR3 length equals 18 residues. The DNA for the CDR3 is TGTGCCATCAGTGAGTCGCCTTCCGGTGGTCGAGCCAAAAACATTCAGTACTTC. Encoded protein: CAISESPSGGRAKNIQYF.

This clonotype has only a few counts. The J gene is TRBJ2-2, the V gene TRBV27; 14 nucleotides match TRBD2. The junction had 4 bases not matched to a gene; V was cut back by 0 bases and J by 7 bases. This CDR3 has 17 amino acids. Germline CDR1 and CDR2: MNHEY and SMNVEV (reference sequence). CDR3 loop: CASSLSGTSGSGGELFF. In DNA, the CDR3 is TGTGCCAGCAGTTTATCCGGGACTAGCGGGAGCGGCGGGGAGCTGTTTTTT.

Ten or more counts support this clonotype. V and J are TRBV12-3 or TRBV12-4 and TRBJ1-2, with 8 bases matching TRBD1. The CDR3 consists of 14 residues. V gave up 8 bases and J gave up 4 bases; unmatched junction bases: 9. The CDR3 spells CASRLRDRLYGYTF. The CDR3 nucleotides read TGTGCCAGCCGCCTCCGGGACAGGCTCTATGGCTACACCTTC.

This clonotype was detected a few times. This rearrangement joins TRBV24-1 to TRBJ2-2; 7 positions match TRBD2. The CDR3 contains 15 residues. Losses at the gene ends were 9 bases for V and 2 bases for J; bases not matched to a gene: 8. Germline loops: CDR1 KGHDR, CDR2 SFDVKD. The CDR3 protein is CATGISGTNTGELFF. CDR3 nucleotide sequence: TGTGCCACCGGAATCAGCGGGACTAACACCGGGGAGCTGTTTTTT.

The chain carries TRBV7-9 and TRBJ1-1; D uncertain. V was shortened by 1 base and J by 8 bases, with 17 bases between the two germline ends. Germline CDR1 SEHNR, CDR2 FQNEAQ (reference sequence). The CDR3 length is 15 residues. The CDR3 loop reads CASSLEGSGRTEAFF. The CDR3 nucleotides read TGTGCCAGCAGCTTAGAGGGATCCGGTAGGACGGAAGCTTTCTTT.

This clonotype has a count of ten or more. The chain uses TRBV12-3 or TRBV12-4 and TRBJ2-1; no reliable D call. The length of the CDR3 is 13 residues. The V end lost 8 bases, the J end lost 6 bases, and 14 bases lay between the germline ends. In DNA, the CDR3 is TGTGCCAGCCGCAGAAATTCGGGCAATGAGCAGTTCTTC. As protein: CASRRNSGNEQFF.

There are many counts of this clonotype. This chain uses TRBV3-1 with TRBJ1-2; D is unclear. V was shortened by 3 bases and J by 5 bases, with 4 bases between the two germline ends. The germline V gene has CDR1 LGHDT and CDR2 YNNKEL (reference sequence). CDR3 length: 11 residues. CDR3 protein: CASSHNYGYTF. CDR3 nucleotide sequence: TGTGCCAGCAGCCATAATTATGGCTACACCTTC.

This clonotype showed up just a few times. CDR3 nucleotides: TGTGCCAGCGGGCAGGGAGTGTTGTTCTACGAGCAGTACTTC. Translated, it gives CASGQGVLFYEQYF. The chain employs TRBV12-3 or TRBV12-4 and TRBJ2-7; either TRBD1 or TRBD2 may supply D (5 bases each). The CDR3 spans 14 residues. The ends were cut back, 8 bases at V and 3 bases at J, with 17 bases in the middle.

This clonotype was detected only a few times. The DNA of the CDR3 is TGTGCCAGCACCGACGGACAGGGTGATGAGCAGTTCTTC. This encodes CASTDGQGDEQFF. V usage is TRBV7-9 and J usage is TRBJ2-1; the match to TRBD1 covers 8 bases. The germline CDR1 and CDR2 sequences are SEHNR and FQNEAQ (reference sequence). The CDR3 totals 13 residues. V was pared by 7 bases and J by 8 bases, with 7 bases of the junction left unmatched.